This T cell receptor beta chain originates from a study of shared T cell receptors in the human thymus. Sequenced by immunoSEQ multiplex PCR; TCRdb stores in-frame clones only, minus some. The table records under 850,000 clones, over 75% of them present only once. The V gene's germline CDR1 is SNHLY and CDR2 FYNNEI. V trimming: 4 bases; J trimming: 4 bases; junction bases outside the gene matches: 1. The CDR3 is made up of 15 amino acids. The sample was also reused in another study, on human thymus T cells. That paper states: Thymic and blood repertoires appeared to carry a bias in their V and J gene usage. Unrelated individuals reportedly shared highly overlapping thymic TCR repertoires.

The sample was thymocytes. This clonotype originated in a boy younger than two with a congenital heart defect. The chain joins TRBV2 to TRBJ2-7; TRBD2 agrees at 16 bases. CDR3 region: CASSGGLAGGYEQYF. CDR3 nucleotides: TGTGCCAGCAGTGGGGGACTAGCGGGAGGGTACGAGCAGTACTTC. The variable domain in full, completed from reference TRBV2 and TRBJ2-7, reads EPEVTQTPSHQVTQMGQEVILRCVPISNHLYFYWYRQILGQKVEFLVSFYNNEISEKSEIFDDQFSVERPDGSNFTLKIRSTKLEDSAMYFCASSGGLAGGYEQYFGPGTRLTVT.